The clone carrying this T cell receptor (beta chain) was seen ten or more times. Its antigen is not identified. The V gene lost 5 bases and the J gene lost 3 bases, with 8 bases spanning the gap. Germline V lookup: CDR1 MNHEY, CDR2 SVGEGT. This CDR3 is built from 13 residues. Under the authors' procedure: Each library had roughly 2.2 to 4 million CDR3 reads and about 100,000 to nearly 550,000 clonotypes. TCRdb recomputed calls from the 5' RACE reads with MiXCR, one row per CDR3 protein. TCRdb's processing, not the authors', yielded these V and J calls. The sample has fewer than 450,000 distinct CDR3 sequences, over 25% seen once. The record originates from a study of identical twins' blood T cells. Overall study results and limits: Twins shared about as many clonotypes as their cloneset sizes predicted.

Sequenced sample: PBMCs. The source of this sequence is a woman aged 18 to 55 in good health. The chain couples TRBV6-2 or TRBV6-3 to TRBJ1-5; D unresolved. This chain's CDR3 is CASSRTDNQPQHF. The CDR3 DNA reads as TGTGCCAGCAGTCGGACGGACAATCAGCCCCAGCATTTT.